Given below is one TCR beta chain in context. What it recognizes is unknown. The sample comes from a study of PD-1 blockade in classical Hodgkin lymphoma. Sequencing was performed with immunoSEQ multiplex PCR; in TCRdb, only in-frame clones are kept and a portion is missing. The sample records 50,000 to 65,000 clones, nearly 90% being singletons. Time point reported: cycle 4 day 1 (C4D1), after more than five weeks of nivolumab. In every patient, relapse followed autologous stem cell transplantation, while exposure to brentuximab vedotin differed. General study results and limits: Whereas CD4+ TCR diversity had risen significantly by C4D1, CD8+ TCR diversity had not. Undefined causes, possibly disease activity or prior therapy, underlie the repertoire differences.

This TCR was recovered from a human donor with classical Hodgkin lymphoma. This specimen was peripheral blood mononuclear cells (PBMCs), taken before the fourth cycle of nivolumab.

The DNA for the CDR3 is TGTGCCCGTCTCTGGTCAGGCCGATTAGCCAAAAACATTCAGTACTTC. It encodes CARLWSGRLAKNIQYF. The chain employs TRBV19 and TRBJ2-4; D is unresolved. There are 16 residues in the CDR3. Germline CDR1 reads LNHDA; CDR2 reads SQIVND (reference sequence). V was pared by 11 bases and J by 0 bases, with 20 bases between.